This T cell receptor beta chain originates from a study of cytomegalovirus exposure and HLA in healthy donors (dated by TCRdb to 2017 to 2019). General notes on the study: An earlier analysis of some 620 of the donors reported around 280 Gb of sequence data and 90 million to 120 million unique TCR beta sequences obtained from about 200 million T cells. About 330 gigabases of sequencing data and 70 million to 100 million unique TCR sequences made up an early release that covered roughly 670 HLA-typed donors. Of the roughly 400 genotyped donors, roughly 85% fell in the genetic ancestry cluster associated with self-reported Caucasian donors. The study aimed to test whether signatures of past pathogen exposure could be identified by cataloging public T cell receptors. Using immunosequencing, the study profiled T cell repertoires from about 610 subjects and related those repertoires to cytomegalovirus serostatus. In addition to the first cohort of around 670 subjects, a separate validation cohort of under 150 different subjects was used. The study combined high-throughput TCR immunosequencing, statistical association of individual TCRs with disease status, and machine learning to predict cytomegalovirus infection status. A later analysis re-analyzed previously published TCR beta repertoires from 660 or so donors and added high-resolution HLA genotyping to study TCR occurrence patterns. The later analysis used no new phenotypic data to find candidate immune exposures, relying instead on TCR beta sequences and their occurrence across donors. An earlier analysis of around 640 of the donors used high-throughput TCR beta sequencing to judge whether each TCR beta V gene segment behaved as functional or pseudogenic. Donor age, sex, ethnicity and CMV serostatus were compiled alongside the repertoire data. A later genetic analysis used genome-wide SNP genotypes for about 60% of the 666 donors, treating that subset as a discovery cohort. All discovery cohort repertoires had been generated on a single sequencing platform. Class I and class II HLA loci were covered by the typing at four-digit resolution. Typing coverage varied by locus: roughly 629-630 donors for A, B, C, DRB1 and DQB1; more than 500 for DQA1; more than 600 for DPA1; approximately 450 for DPB1. Because of strong linkage in the cohort, 4 to 6 DR-DQ haplotypes were treated as single units for association and clustering. Among 398 genotyped donors of the cohort, an average of around 220,000 unique TCR beta nucleotide sequences was sequenced per donor, of which 15% to 20% were non-productive. The paper as a whole reports these results and caveats: Several of the top co-occurrence clusters appeared to be linked to parvovirus B19, influenza, CMV and Epstein-Barr virus, according to a later analysis. A total of 164 TCR beta chains were listed by the study as associated with cytomegalovirus. Strong co-occurrence of HLA alleles, especially DR and DQ, made assigning TCR associations to individual alleles difficult. The only immune exposure information available for the cohort was CMV serostatus. The earlier analysis of some 560 of the donors excluded some 15 rarely observed V segments, including chromosome 9 orphons, because counts were too low. Three of the identified cytomegalovirus-associated TCR beta chains were confirmed in vitro to be specific for cytomegalovirus antigens. This cohort had only TCR beta chains sequenced, and the lack of alpha or paired-chain data limited which features could be detected. A further reported finding was that TCR beta sequences accurately predicted the HLA-A and HLA-B alleles for most subjects in the first cohort. In an earlier analysis of some 540 of the donors, most TCR beta V segments appeared in productive rearrangements about 90% or about 30% of the time, broadly matching IMGT annotations. A later analysis associated around 16,000 TCR beta sequences with specific HLA alleles at a false discovery rate of 0.05. The classifier was reported to diagnose cytomegalovirus status with high specificity and sensitivity in both the original cohort and the validation cohort. V-gene and J-gene trimming of TCR beta chains was associated with a missense DCLRE1C variant in a later genetic analysis, and the association was replicated in an independent cohort. Most CMV-associated TCR beta chains appeared to be HLA-restricted in a later analysis, and the HLA associations seemed to be driven largely by CMV exposure. Linkage disequilibrium might explain the correlated functional status among segregating V segments, but an unknown experimental factor could not be ruled out. Some IMGT-functional V segments, including TRBV6-2 and TRBV6-3, could not be distinguished by the 87-base-pair reads and were therefore excluded. A cluster of highly shared sequence variants was judged likely to be a technical artifact of the sequencing pipeline. According to a later analysis, TCR association rates differed among HLA loci, with DRB1 alleles showing the most associated TCRs and HLA-C alleles showing the fewest. Sequencing depth was assumed to be roughly uniform across donors in the presence/absence analyses, though that assumption may not hold. Across donors, most TCR sequences were observed very rarely, whereas some public TCRs were present in many individuals. It was suggested by the authors that the approach could potentially be generalized to other disease states and immunological phenotypes. According to a later genetic analysis, donors in an Asian-associated ancestry cluster had fewer N-insertions in productive TCRs than the approximately 700-donor mean. Because HLA typing was unavailable for some donors at each locus, only the typed subset was used in association tests. Compared with equally common non-associated chains, HLA-associated TCR beta chains in a later analysis were more clonally expanded and had lower generation probabilities.

In total, 666 healthy bone marrow donors made up the cohort. At the time of sampling, every cohort member was nominally healthy, though immune exposures that went unrecorded were likely present. The donor tested CMV seronegative, placing the donor among the roughly 350 seronegative members of the cohort. Each donor provided a peripheral blood sample, and peripheral blood mononuclear cells were used for TCR beta sequencing. Genomic DNA was extracted from the blood cell samples with the Qiagen DNeasy Blood Extraction Kit. This clone has more than one count but fewer than ten. It lacks a known antigen. It has no much larger one-base neighbor in the sample; base qualities were not kept. The germline V gene sets CDR1 to MDHEN and CDR2 to SYDVKM. Counted from cysteine to phenylalanine, this CDR3 has 17 amino acids. CDR3 DNA only is kept here, 51 bases in frame from base 1. V is cut back by 7 bases and J by 2 bases, with 13 bases in the junction unmatched.

Library preparation employed the immunoSEQ multiplex PCR assay. For the multiplex PCR, a mixture combining 60 forward primers for TCR Vbeta segments and 13 reverse primers for TCR Jbeta segments was used. The CDR3 region of rearranged TCR beta genes was amplified from genomic DNA with a multiplex PCR assay. On the Illumina HiSeq System, the amplified TCR beta libraries were sequenced as 87-base-pair reads. Regarding the original processing steps: A later analysis tallied around 80 million unique TCR beta chains across the 666 repertoires, and approximately 9.9 million of those chains were shared by two or more donors. Raw reads were error-corrected and collapsed into unique sequences by a nearest-neighbor algorithm in which closely related sequences were merged to remove PCR and sequencing errors. To assign V, D and J gene segments, CDR3 sequences were aligned to IMGT reference sequences. For a sequence to be retained, a match of at least six nucleotides was required to both a V gene segment and a J gene segment. A rearrangement was called productive if the CDR3 had no stop codons and remained in frame with V and J, and every other rearrangement was called non-productive. Following IMGT convention, CDR3 was defined as the stretch from the second conserved V-encoded cysteine up to the conserved J-encoded phenylalanine. The earlier analysis of 500 to 650 of the donors excluded any sequence lacking an unambiguous match to a single V gene segment. In an earlier analysis of more than 500 of the donors, a V segment was called functional when productive rearrangements were above 56.7%, and segregating when the standard deviation between donors exceeded 5%. To diagnose cytomegalovirus status from the catalog of TCR beta chain sequences, a statistical classification framework was built. V and J gene assignment, in a later analysis, came from comparing TCR nucleotide sequences with IMGT/GENE-DB human TR gene sequences. In a later analysis, CDR3 sequences and most-parsimonious VDJ recombination scenarios were assigned using the TCRdist pipeline. In a later analysis, each TCR beta chain was defined by its CDR3 amino acid sequence together with its V-gene family, and reads lacking a unique V-gene family were excluded. A later analysis removed 450 to 600 highly shared, low-generation-probability nucleotide sequences to deal with suspected cross-contamination and a sequencing artifact. In a later analysis, a clonal expansion index was calculated for each public chain from normalized within-repertoire ranks of inferred template counts. In a later analysis, generation probabilities were computed with a VDJ recombination model fitted to out-of-frame rearrangements, and the resulting probabilities were checked against IGoR. In a later analysis, hypergeometric tests were used to score TCR-TCR, TCR-HLA and TCR-CMV co-occurrence, with a repertoire-size bias correction applied to TCR pairs. To estimate false discovery rates, a later analysis permuted the HLA or CMV assignments 20 times. In a later analysis, co-occurring TCRs were grouped with DBSCAN, and TCRdist sequence similarity was added when clustering was performed within HLA-allele-positive subsets. For co-occurrence clustering, repertoires with fewer than 30,000 or more than 120,000 public chains were excluded, along with five repertoires with anomalous nucleotide sharing. Imported from immuneACCESS, the table was reduced by TCRdb to in-frame sequences with V and J called. These copies leave out some clones; in studies compared against another copy, an unresolved V gene accounts for under half, and the cause of the remainder is not known. Clonal size and the V and J genes are those of that table, whereas D and trimming came from the DNA. This sample is represented by about 92,000 clones; approximately 71% of them were singletons. 2.7% of the sample comes from the top ten.

The sample taken for sequencing was PBMCs. The TCR comes from a man aged 45-60 years in good health and CMV-seronegative. The chain was built from TRBV28 and TRBJ2-3, with 9 bases in between that match TRBD2. The CDR3 region has the sequence CASIENHSGSFTDTQYF. The sequenced DNA is TGTGCCAGCATCGAGAACCATAGCGGGAGTTTCACAGATACGCAGTATTTT.